This paragraph reports one T cell receptor (beta chain). What it binds is unknown. V lost 7 bases to trimming and J lost 6 bases, with 6 bases between them. Germline V gene lookup returns CDR1 MNHEY and CDR2 SVGAGI. The CDR3 runs 11 residues. Clones were sequenced by immunoSEQ multiplex PCR, and TCRdb holds only the in-frame ones, with some missing. The table lists nearly 80,000 clones, about 85% of them singletons. This specimen comes from a study of OX40 agonist ivuxolimab in advanced cancers. Study-level background: Three patients, one with hepatocellular carcinoma and two with cutaneous melanoma, achieved partial responses. Overall study findings and caveats: In the 0.1 to 3.0 mg/kg range, CD4+ and CD8+ blood T cells had expanded clonally by week 6. There were, on average, more expanded clones in CD8+ T cells than in CD4+. Normalized T-cell clonal expansion was also low in a subset of nonresponders.

Material: CD4+ or CD8+ T cells sorted from blood, obtained in a trial of the OX40 agonist ivuxolimab. The chain links TRBV6-5 to TRBJ2-2, with a tentative D call TRBD1 (6 bases). The source is an adult with an advanced solid tumor such as melanoma, head and neck, liver or kidney cancer. As DNA, the CDR3 is TGTGCCAGCAAGGGGGCCGGGGAGCTGTTTTTT. Its protein is CASKGAGELFF.